These 14 T cell receptor beta chains were all obtained from the same sample, sequenced in a study of control samples from healthy donors and cancer patients. Measured with immunoSEQ multiplex PCR; TCRdb has only the in-frame clones, and not every one. Seen here are some 150,000 clones, over 90% observed once, and the top ten hold more than 2%. Material: blood. These receptor sequences come from a middle-aged man in good health.

This chain joins TRBV4-1 and TRBJ2-5, with a weak D call TRBD1 (5 bases). V was shortened by 3 bases and J by 7 bases, with 6 bases between the two germline ends. The CDR3 contains 11 residues. Germline CDR1 reads MGHRA; CDR2 reads YSYEKL. CDR3 protein: CASSHQGTQYF. The CDR3 DNA reads TGCGCCAGCAGCCACCAGGGGACCCAGTACTTC.

This rearrangement joins TRBV24-1 to TRBJ2-5, with unresolved D. The CDR3 sequence is 12 residues long. Germline CDR1 and CDR2: KGHDR and SFDVKD. The germline V and J ends were trimmed by 4 bases and 4 bases, with 6 bases remaining between them. For the CDR3, the DNA is TGTGCCACCAGTGAGAGTCGAGAGACCCAGTACTTC. This translates into CATSESRETQYF.

This chain uses TRBV14 with TRBJ2-2; 15 bases map to TRBD2. Germline assignment: CDR1 SGHDN and CDR2 FVKESK. The J segment lost 6 bases and the V segment lost 3 bases, leaving 11 bases of the junction unmatched. The CDR3 extends over 19 amino acids. Here the CDR3 DNA reads TGTGCCAGCAGCCACGCAGGACTAGCGGGAGGGCTATCATCCGGGGAGCTGTTTTTT. Encoded protein: CASSHAGLAGGLSSGELFF.

This sequence joins TRBV7-3 and TRBJ1-1; 7 bases line up with TRBD1. Germline trimming cut 6 bases from V and 11 bases from J; bases unmatched to any gene: 6. The CDR3 totals 11 residues. Germline CDR1 SGHTA, CDR2 FQGTGA. The CDR3 DNA reads TGTGCCAGCAGTGGAGACAGGGTTGCTTTCTTT. Residues: CASSGDRVAFF.

In DNA form, the CDR3 reads TGCAGCGTAGCGACAGGGGGCGAGCAGTTCTTC. The encoded protein is CSVATGGEQFF. V is TRBV29-1 and J is TRBJ2-1; 10 nucleotides agree with TRBD1. Germline loops: CDR1 SQVTM, CDR2 ANQGSEA. This CDR3 has 11 amino acids. V dropped 6 bases and J dropped 10; count of bases not matched to a gene: 3.

This chain links TRBV7-5 with TRBJ1-2; the table names TRBD1, a call not compared with the DNA. TRBV7-5 is reported as a pseudogene. The length of the CDR3 is 13 residues. The CDR3 coding sequence is TGTGCCAGAAGACGACAGGGTAACTATGGCTACACCTTC. This gives the protein CARRRQGNYGYTF.

The chain uses TRBV5-1 and TRBJ1-2, with no clear D. Per germline, CDR1 SGHRS and CDR2 YFSETQ. CDR3 length: 13 residues. V was shortened by 0 bases and J by 2 bases, with 5 bases between the two germline ends. The CDR3 nucleotides read TGCGCCAGCAGCTTGGGTTCCAACTATGGCTACACCTTC. This translates into CASSLGSNYGYTF.

This clone showed up just once. The chain couples TRBV3-1 (or the pseudogene TRBV3-2) to TRBJ1-3; D ambiguous. The germline V and J ends were trimmed by 1 base and 0 bases, with 7 bases remaining between them. Germline V gives CDR1 LGHDT, CDR2 YNNKEL (reference sequence). The CDR3 is made up of 15 amino acids. CDR3 sequence: CASSQVLNSGNTIYF. The CDR3 region has the DNA TGTGCCAGCAGCCAAGTTCTTAACTCTGGAAACACCATATATTTT.

The chain uses TRBV5-6 and TRBJ2-2, with 13 bases lining up with TRBD2. The CDR3 is 19 amino acids. Germline CDR1 SGHDT, CDR2 YYEEEE. After removal of 4 bases from V and 5 bases from J, the junction contained 14 bases not matched to a gene. CDR3 bases: TGTGCCAGCAGCCGGGGAAGGACTAGCGGGAGCGCAAGAACCGGGGAGCTGTTTTTT. Translated: CASSRGRTSGSARTGELFF.

The gene calls are TRBV11-2 and TRBJ2-1, with 7 bases aligning to TRBD1. The J segment lost 7 bases and the V segment lost 1 base, leaving 4 bases of the junction unmatched. The CDR3 totals 14 residues. CDR1 and CDR2 (germline): SGHAT, FQNNGV. This CDR3 reads CASSLAVQGNEQFF. In nucleotides, the CDR3 is TGTGCCAGCAGCTTAGCCGTACAGGGGAATGAGCAGTTCTTC. The variable domain in full, with the rest retrieved from reference TRBV11-2 and TRBJ2-1, is EAGVAQSPRYKIIEKRQSVAFWCNPISGHATLYWYQQILGQGPKLLIQFQNNGVVDDSQLPKDRFSAERLKGVDSTLKIQPAKLEDSAVYLCASSLAVQGNEQFFGPGTRLTVL.

This chain connects TRBV19 to TRBJ2-6; the D gene is possibly TRBD1 (6 bases). CDR1 is LNHDA, CDR2 SQIVND, per germline (reference sequence). The CDR3 totals 15 residues. The germline V and J ends were trimmed by 5 bases and 1 base, with 9 bases remaining between them. DNA for the CDR3: TGTGCCAGTAGTCCGAGGGGGTCTGGGGCCAACGTCCTGACTTTC. Translating gives CASSPRGSGANVLTF.

V is TRBV18 and J is TRBJ1-4, with D uncertain. CDR1 is KGHSH and CDR2 is LQKENI in the germline V gene. V gave up 2 bases and J gave up 8 bases, with 6 bases separating them. This CDR3 has 12 amino acids. CDR3 sequence reads: CASSPSEEKLFF. The DNA of the CDR3 is TGTGCCAGCTCACCATCGGAGGAAAAACTGTTTTTT.

The chain joins TRBV7-2 to TRBJ2-3; a weak D match, TRBD2 (7 bases). Trimming shortened V by 5 bases and J by 0 bases, and 12 bases separated the two germline ends. The CDR3 is 15 amino acids. The germline CDR1 and CDR2 sequences are SGHTA and FQGNSA. The CDR3 bases are TGTGCCAGCAGCACCCGGGGGGCCAGCACAGATACGCAGTATTTT. This encodes CASSTRGASTDTQYF. Full variable domain (missing parts from reference TRBV7-2 and TRBJ2-3): GAGVSQSPSNKVTEKGKDVELRCDPISGHTALYWYRQSLGQGLEFLIYFQGNSAPDKSGLPSDRFSAERTGGSVSTLTIQRTQQEDSAVYLCASSTRGASTDTQYFGPGTRLTVL.

The chain carries TRBV18 and TRBJ2-1; D perhaps matches TRBD2 (6 bases). Germline V CDR1 and CDR2: KGHSH, LQKENI. CDR3 length equals 18 residues. V was shortened by 3 bases and J by 6 bases, with 24 bases between the two germline ends. CDR3: CASSPSSGSYSGGNEQFF. Written as DNA, the CDR3 is TGTGCCAGCTCACCTTCTTCCGGGAGTTATTCTGGTGGCAATGAGCAGTTCTTC.